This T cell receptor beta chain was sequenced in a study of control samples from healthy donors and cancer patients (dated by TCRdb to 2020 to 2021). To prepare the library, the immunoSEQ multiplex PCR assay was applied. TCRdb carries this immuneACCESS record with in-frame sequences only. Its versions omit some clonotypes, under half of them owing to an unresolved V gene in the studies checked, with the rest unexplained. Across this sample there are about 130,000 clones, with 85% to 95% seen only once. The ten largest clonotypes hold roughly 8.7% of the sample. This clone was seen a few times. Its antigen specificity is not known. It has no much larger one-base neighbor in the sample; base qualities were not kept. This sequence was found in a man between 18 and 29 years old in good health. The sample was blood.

At the DNA level, the sequence is TGTGCCAGCAGTGCCCGACAGGGGGCCTACAATCAGCCCCAGCATTTT. The encoded protein is CASSARQGAYNQPQHF. This chain is built from TRBV6-1 and TRBJ1-5, and TRBD1 aligns with 10 junction nucleotides. The V end gives up 4 bases and the J end 3 bases, leaving 6 bases in the junction not matched to a gene. Based on the germline V gene, the CDR1 and CDR2 sequences are MNHNS and SASEGT. Taken from cysteine to phenylalanine, the CDR3 has 16 residues. Only CDR3 DNA is held: 48 bases, read in frame from base 1.